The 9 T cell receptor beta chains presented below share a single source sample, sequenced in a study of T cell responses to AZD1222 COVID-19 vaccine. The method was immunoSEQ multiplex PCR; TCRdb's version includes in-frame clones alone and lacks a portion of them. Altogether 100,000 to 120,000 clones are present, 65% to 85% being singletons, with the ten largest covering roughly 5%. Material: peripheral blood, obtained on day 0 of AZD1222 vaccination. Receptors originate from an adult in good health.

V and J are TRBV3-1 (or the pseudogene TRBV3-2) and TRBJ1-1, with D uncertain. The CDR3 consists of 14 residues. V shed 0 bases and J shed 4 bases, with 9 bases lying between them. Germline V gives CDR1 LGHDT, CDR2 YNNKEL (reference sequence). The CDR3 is CASSQEGRLTEAFF. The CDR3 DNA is TGTGCCAGCAGCCAAGAAGGCAGGCTCACTGAAGCTTTCTTT.

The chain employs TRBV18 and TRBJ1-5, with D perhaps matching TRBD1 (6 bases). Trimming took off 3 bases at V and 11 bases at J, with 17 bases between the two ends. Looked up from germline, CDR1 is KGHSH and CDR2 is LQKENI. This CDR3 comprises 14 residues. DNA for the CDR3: TGTGCCAGCTCACCGGGGGGGCTTTGGGTAGCCCAGCATTTT. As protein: CASSPGGLWVAQHF.

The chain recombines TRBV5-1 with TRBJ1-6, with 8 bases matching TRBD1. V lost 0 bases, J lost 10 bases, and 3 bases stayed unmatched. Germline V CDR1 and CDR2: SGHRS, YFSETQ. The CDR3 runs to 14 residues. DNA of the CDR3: TGCGCCAGCAGCTTGGGGGACAGGCGATCACCCCTCCACTTT. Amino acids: CASSLGDRRSPLHF.

This CDR3 is CASREGRGNYGYTF. The CDR3 bases are TGTGCCAGCAGGGAGGGCAGGGGCAACTATGGCTACACCTTC. The gene calls are TRBV2 and TRBJ1-2, with D possibly TRBD1 on 6 matching bases. CDR1 is SNHLY and CDR2 is FYNNEI in the germline V gene. Trimming took off 6 bases at V and 2 bases at J, with 13 bases between the two ends. The CDR3 extends over 14 amino acids.

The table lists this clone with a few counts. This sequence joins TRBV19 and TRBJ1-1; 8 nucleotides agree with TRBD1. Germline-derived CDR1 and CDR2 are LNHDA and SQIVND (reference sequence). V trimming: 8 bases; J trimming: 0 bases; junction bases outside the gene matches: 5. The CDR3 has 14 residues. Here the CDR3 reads CASSRDRLNTEAFF. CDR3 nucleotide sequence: TGTGCCAGTTCTCGGGACAGGTTGAACACTGAAGCTTTCTTT.

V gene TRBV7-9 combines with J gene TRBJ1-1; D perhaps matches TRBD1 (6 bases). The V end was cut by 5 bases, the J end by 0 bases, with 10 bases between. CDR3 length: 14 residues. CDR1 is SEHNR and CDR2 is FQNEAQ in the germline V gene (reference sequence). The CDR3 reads CASSRGQMNTEAFF. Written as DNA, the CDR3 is TGTGCCAGCAGCCGCGGACAGATGAACACTGAAGCTTTCTTT.

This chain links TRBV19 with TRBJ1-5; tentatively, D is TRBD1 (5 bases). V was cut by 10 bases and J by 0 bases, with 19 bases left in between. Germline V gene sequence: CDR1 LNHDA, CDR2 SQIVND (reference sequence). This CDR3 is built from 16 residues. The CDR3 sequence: CATEEGRAYSNQPQHF. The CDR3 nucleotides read TGTGCCACCGAGGAGGGGCGGGCGTATAGCAATCAGCCCCAGCATTTT.

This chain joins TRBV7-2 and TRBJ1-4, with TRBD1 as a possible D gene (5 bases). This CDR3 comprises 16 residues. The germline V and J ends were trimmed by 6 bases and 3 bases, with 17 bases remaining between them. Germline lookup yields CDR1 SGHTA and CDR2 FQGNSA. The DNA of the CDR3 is TGTGCCAGCAGTGGAGACCAGGGAGGGTCTAATGAAAAACTGTTTTTT. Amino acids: CASSGDQGGSNEKLFF.

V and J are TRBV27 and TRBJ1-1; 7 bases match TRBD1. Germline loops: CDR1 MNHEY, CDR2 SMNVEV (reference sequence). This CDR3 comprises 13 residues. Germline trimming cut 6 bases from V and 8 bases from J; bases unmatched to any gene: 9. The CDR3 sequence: CASSPRTGTEAFF. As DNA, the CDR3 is TGTGCCAGCAGCCCGAGGACAGGTACGGAAGCTTTCTTT.